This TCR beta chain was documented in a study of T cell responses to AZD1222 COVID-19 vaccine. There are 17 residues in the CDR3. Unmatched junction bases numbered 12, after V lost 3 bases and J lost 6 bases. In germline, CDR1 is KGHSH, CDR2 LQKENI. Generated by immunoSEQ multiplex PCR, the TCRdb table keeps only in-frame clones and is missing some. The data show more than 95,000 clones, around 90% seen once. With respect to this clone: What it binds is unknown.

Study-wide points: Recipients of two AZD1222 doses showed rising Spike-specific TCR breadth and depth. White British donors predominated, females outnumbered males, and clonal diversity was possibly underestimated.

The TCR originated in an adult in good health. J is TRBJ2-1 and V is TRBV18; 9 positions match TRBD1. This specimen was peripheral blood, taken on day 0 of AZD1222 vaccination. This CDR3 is CASSPTRGTGFLNEQFF. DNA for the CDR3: TGTGCCAGCTCACCGACTAGAGGGACAGGGTTCCTCAATGAGCAGTTCTTC.